This T cell receptor (beta chain) was sequenced for a study of T cell repertoires in ileal Crohn's disease. Study results and limitations: Compared with CD4 T cells, sorted CD8 cells carried more expanded clones.

Trimming pared 4 bases from V and 1 base from J, leaving 17 bases between. Germline values: CDR1 SGDLS, CDR2 YYNGEE. This CDR3 region has 16 residues. This clone was found a few times. Its antigen is unidentified. The data were produced by immunoSEQ multiplex PCR, yet TCRdb's version contains in-frame clones alone and is incomplete. The sample lists 5,300 or so clones; about four fifths were seen once. Time point specified: neoterminal ileum biopsy at postoperative endoscopy, about 6 months after surgery. The sample was ileal tissue. The TCR comes from an adult with Crohn's disease. The chain links TRBV9 to TRBJ1-1; no definite D call. The CDR3 sequence is CASSSRIGRENTEAFF. DNA of the CDR3: TGTGCCAGCAGCTCTAGAATCGGCAGAGAGAACACTGAAGCTTTCTTT. The full variable domain, completed using reference TRBV9 and TRBJ1-1, is DSGVTQTPKHLITATGQRVTLRCSPRSGDLSVYWYQQSLDQGLQFLIQYYNGEERAKGNILERFSAQQFPDLHSELNLSSLELGDSALYFCASSSRIGRENTEAFFGQGTRLTVV.